The text below deals with one TCR beta chain. What antigen it recognizes has not been identified. One base away there is no much larger clone; base qualities are not given. The data originate from a study of blood T cell repertoires in COVID-19 (TCRdb year 2020). A note on the overall study: For ImmuneRACE Cohort 3, a participant was defined as recovered based on two consecutive negative NP/OP PCR tests, clearance by a healthcare professional, or resolution of symptoms. The repertoires were released in a freely available public database intended as a resource for research on the immune response to SARS-CoV-2. A de-identified subject ID, COVID-19 status, age in years and sex were almost always included in the sample metadata. Subjects who had been exposed to COVID-19, were actively infected with it, or had recovered from it provided the deeply sampled blood TCRbeta repertoires that made up the dataset. Samples were obtained from the ongoing ImmuneRACE study (first 160 participants) and from 1,200 or so subjects provided by 6 global collaborators. The collaborator samples originated in the United States, Italy and Spain and spanned the acute and convalescent phases of COVID-19. The prospective study material was composed of cDNA or gDNA derived from T cells, B-cell-depleted T cells, or PBMCs. Where HLA class I and class II types were available, the types were taken from metadata supplied by the sample provider, not from assay-based typing.

Participants in the prospective study were enrolled through a virtual design, were aged roughly 18 to 100 years, and lived in 24 United States geographic areas. To assign participants to cohorts, the prospective study relied on clinical history that participants themselves reported in a screening survey and a study questionnaire. Each participant in the prospective study had whole blood, serum and a nasopharyngeal or oropharyngeal swab collected by mobile phlebotomists. Additional blood draws and questionnaires over an approximately 2-month period could optionally be provided by prospective study participants. Prospective study blood samples were shipped either frozen or at room temperature before DNA extraction. Paper-wide results and their limitations: How much clinical and demographic metadata was included differed by source and by participant, and the metadata was provided uncurated.

TCRbeta CDR3 regions were amplified from genomic DNA using the immunoSEQ Assay, a bias-controlled multiplex PCR. The published analysis was carried out like this. The number of nucleated cells in each sample was estimated by amplification of reference gene primers within the assay. Sequence reads were collapsed and filtered to measure the absolute abundance of every unique TCRbeta CDR3 rearrangement. For each sample, productive Simpson clonality was calculated as the square root of Simpson's diversity index over productive rearrangements. Held by TCRdb, this immuneACCESS table contains in-frame sequences only and omits some clones. Under half of the omission traces to an unresolved V gene where checked; the cause of the rest is unknown. For V, J and clone size, that table is used; D and trimming come from the DNA. Here the sample has roughly 210,000 clones; roughly 91% occur a single time. About 7% of the sample goes to the ten largest clones.

At the junction V is shortened by 2 bases and J by 7 bases, with 11 bases in between. For CDR1 and CDR2, the germline V gene (reference sequence) lists MNHEY and SMNVEV. Reading from cysteine to phenylalanine, the CDR3 counts 13 amino acids. Only CDR3 DNA remains: 39 bases, in frame from the first base. Sequenced sample: PBMCs or T cells enriched from blood (not recorded which). The sequence is built from TRBV27 and TRBJ1-1, with no reliable assignment of the D segment. This sequence was found in a man aged 30 to 45 in a cohort exposed to, infected with or recovered from COVID-19 (not recorded which). At the DNA level, the sequence is TGTGCCAGCAGTTTAAACGGTCGAAGTGAAGCTTTCTTT. Its protein reads: CASSLNGRSEAFF.